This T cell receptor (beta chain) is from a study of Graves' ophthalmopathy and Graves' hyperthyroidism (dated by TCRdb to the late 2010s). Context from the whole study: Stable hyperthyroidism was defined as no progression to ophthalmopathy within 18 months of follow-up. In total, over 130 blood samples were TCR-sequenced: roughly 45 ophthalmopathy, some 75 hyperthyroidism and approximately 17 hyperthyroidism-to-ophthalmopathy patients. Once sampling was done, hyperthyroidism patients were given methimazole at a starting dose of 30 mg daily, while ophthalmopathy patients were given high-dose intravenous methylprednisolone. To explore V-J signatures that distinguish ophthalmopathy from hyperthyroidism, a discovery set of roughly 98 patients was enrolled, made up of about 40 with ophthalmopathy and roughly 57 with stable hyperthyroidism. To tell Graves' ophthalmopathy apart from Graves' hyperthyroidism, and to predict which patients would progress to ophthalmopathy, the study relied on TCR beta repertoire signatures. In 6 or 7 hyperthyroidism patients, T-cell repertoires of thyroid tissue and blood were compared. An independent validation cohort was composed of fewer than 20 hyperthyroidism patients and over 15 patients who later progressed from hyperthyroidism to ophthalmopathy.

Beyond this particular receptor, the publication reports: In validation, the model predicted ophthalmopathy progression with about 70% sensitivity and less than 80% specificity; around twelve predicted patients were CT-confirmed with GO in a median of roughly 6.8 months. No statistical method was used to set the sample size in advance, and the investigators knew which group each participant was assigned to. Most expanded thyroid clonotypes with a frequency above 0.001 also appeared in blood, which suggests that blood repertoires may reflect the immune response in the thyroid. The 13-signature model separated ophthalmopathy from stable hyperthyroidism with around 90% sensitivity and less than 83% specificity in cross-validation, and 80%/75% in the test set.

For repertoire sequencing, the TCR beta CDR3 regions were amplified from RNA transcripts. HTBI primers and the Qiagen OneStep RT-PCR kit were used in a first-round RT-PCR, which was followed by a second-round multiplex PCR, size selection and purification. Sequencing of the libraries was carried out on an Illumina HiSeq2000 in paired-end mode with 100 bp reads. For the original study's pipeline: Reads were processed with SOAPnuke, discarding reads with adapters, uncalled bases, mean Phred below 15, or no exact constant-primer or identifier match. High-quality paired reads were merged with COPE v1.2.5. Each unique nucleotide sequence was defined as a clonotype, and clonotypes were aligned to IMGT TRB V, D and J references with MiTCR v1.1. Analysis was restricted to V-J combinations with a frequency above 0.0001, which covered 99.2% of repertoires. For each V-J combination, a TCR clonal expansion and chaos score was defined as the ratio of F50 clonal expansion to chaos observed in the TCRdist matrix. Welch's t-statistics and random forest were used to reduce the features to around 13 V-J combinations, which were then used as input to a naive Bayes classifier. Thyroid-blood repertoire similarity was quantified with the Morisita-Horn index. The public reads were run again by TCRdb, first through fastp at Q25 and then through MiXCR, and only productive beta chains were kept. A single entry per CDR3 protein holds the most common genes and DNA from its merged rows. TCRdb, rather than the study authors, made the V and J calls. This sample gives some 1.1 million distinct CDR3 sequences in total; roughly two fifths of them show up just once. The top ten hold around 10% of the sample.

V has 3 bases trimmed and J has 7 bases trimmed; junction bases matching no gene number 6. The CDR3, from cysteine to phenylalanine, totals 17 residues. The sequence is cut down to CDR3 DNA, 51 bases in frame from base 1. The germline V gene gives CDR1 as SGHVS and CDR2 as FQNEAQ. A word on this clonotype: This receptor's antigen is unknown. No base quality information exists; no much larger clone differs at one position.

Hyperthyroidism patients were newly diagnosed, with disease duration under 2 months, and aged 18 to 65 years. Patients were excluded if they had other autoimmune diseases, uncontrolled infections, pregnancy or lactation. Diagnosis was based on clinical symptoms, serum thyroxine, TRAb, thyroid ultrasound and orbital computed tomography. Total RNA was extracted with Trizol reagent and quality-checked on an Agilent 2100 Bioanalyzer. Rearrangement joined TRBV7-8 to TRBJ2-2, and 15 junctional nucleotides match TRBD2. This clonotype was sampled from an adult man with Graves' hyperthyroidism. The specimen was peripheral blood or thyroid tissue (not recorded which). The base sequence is TGTGCCAGCAGCTTCGGACTAGCGGGGGGGTTCGGCGGGGAGCTGTTTTTT. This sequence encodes CASSFGLAGGFGGELFF.